Below, 2 T cell receptor beta chains from the same sample are listed, as sequenced in a study of CD8 T cells in ankylosing spondylitis. Via MiXCR, TCRdb re-called the 5' RACE reads, giving one row per CDR3 protein. The table includes about 150,000 distinct CDR3 sequences, roughly 30% detected once. The source material was synovial fluid, either unsorted or a sorted T cell fraction (not recorded which). Receptors originate from a male donor with ankylosing spondylitis.

The chain joins TRBV6-5 to TRBJ2-7; 10 positions agree with TRBD2. Per germline, CDR1 MNHEY and CDR2 SVGAGI. Trimming at V came to 4 bases and at J to 5 bases, leaving 8 bases not matched to a gene. This CDR3 comprises 15 residues. CDR3 amino acids: CASSSRGLASDEQYF. For the CDR3, the DNA is TGTGCCAGCAGTTCCCGGGGACTAGCGTCCGACGAGCAGTACTTC.

This clonotype was seen only a few times. The rearrangement uses TRBV7-6 and TRBJ2-1; D tentatively fits TRBD1 or TRBD2 (5 bases each). The V and J ends lost 5 bases and 3 bases respectively, with 20 bases between them. CDR1 and CDR2 from the germline V gene are SGHVS and FNYEAQ. The CDR3 runs 17 residues. CDR3 bases: TGTGCCAGCAGCCTAGGCCCCGGGACCTTACTCTACAATGAGCAGTTCTTC. As protein: CASSLGPGTLLYNEQFF.